This is a list of T cell receptor beta chains from one sample in a study of cytomegalovirus exposure and HLA in healthy donors. Assay used: immunoSEQ multiplex PCR; TCRdb lists only in-frame clones, some missing. The sample yields 85,000 to 90,000 clones, about 75% seen once. The sample comprised PBMCs. The source is a man aged 25-45 years in good health and CMV-seropositive. The CDR3 runs from the conserved cysteine through the conserved F or W. The order of the fields is V gene, CDR3 protein.

TRBV10-3 | CAISDGRGSGYEQYF
TRBV6-1 | CASSEQQETQYF
TRBV2 | CASSPPGQYYEQYF
TRBV30 | CAWTPLGQGSSGYTF
TRBV5-1 | CASRPLAGSYNEQFF
TRBV19 | CASSSSVVPTGERGNTGELFF
TRBV7-7 | CASSLRGGNHF
TRBV9 | CASSPTETGVVGTGELFF
TRBV6-5 | CASSHQADNYGYTF
TRBV7-6 | CASSQRAYRQISSYEQYF
TRBV6-1 | CASKGQADTGELFF
TRBV9 | CASSVGDRDNEKLFF
TRBV5-1 | CASSLEGGAREQFF
TRBV13 | CASSQRQGGNEKLFF
TRBV6-1 | CASSRDRGSEKLFF
TRBV6-5 | CASSYSGGATDTQYF
TRBV6-1 | CASSETGDTQYF
TRBV29-1 | CSGETDTQYF
TRBV5-1 | CASSLGTQGYNEQFF
TRBV10-3 | CAISASTGTENTEAFF
TRBV6-1 | CASSERIRDLVYGYTF
TRBV28 | CASSLRERDTGELFF
TRBV5-4 | CASSPILGKQETQYF
TRBV4-3 | CASSLKLGGELFF
TRBV25-1 | CASSEGGAYTF
TRBV5-6 | CASSFRTASEQYF
TRBV7-9 | CASSPQSGYGYTF
TRBV21-1 | CASTLGQYYEQYF
TRBV5-6 | CASSLVAYGYTF
TRBV9 | CASSNQLASTDTQYF
TRBV11-1 | CASSLRVDRGAYEQYF
TRBV6-5 | CASSYKVETGYTF
TRBV18 | CASSPSTPSRSNTEAFF
TRBV7-9 | CASSLGTEKAFF
TRBV5-4 | CASSLDGGRSYEQYF
TRBV7-9 | CSSSSWTGHTEAFF
TRBV9 | CASSEFGVGSTEAFF
TRBV7-8 | CASSLRQGRFFTDTQYF
TRBV4-1 | CASSQDAGRADTQYF
TRBV27 | CASSTPFEGGGYEQYF
TRBV13 | CASSLVQGRWNTEAFF
TRBV5-1 | CASSRTGEGSYEQYF